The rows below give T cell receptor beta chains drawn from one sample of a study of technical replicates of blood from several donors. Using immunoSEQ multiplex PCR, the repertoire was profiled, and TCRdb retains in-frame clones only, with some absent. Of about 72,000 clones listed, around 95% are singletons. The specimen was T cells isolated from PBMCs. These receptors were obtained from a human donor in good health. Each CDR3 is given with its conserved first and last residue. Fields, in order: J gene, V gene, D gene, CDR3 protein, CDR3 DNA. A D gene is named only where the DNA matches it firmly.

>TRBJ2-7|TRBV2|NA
CASRAGGGSDEQYF
TGTGCCAGCAGAGCCGGGGGAGGTTCTGACGAGCAGTACTTC
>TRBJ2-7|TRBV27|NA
CASSPSDRLEQYF
TGTGCCAGCAGTCCGTCCGACAGGCTGGAGCAGTACTTC
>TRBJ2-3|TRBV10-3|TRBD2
CAIEPGGARDTQYF
TGTGCCATCGAACCGGGGGGAGCGAGAGATACGCAGTATTTT
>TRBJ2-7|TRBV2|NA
CASSGIARAQKFYEQYF
TGTGCCAGCAGCGGCATCGCCAGGGCGCAGAAGTTCTACGAGCAGTACTTC
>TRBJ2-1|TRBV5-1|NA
CASSLLQGVINEQFF
TGCGCCAGCAGCTTGCTACAGGGAGTTATCAATGAGCAGTTCTTC
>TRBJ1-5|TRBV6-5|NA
CASSYAINQPQHF
TGTGCCAGCAGTTACGCGATTAATCAGCCCCAGCATTTT
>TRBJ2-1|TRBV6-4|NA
CASSDGSHEQFF
TGTGCCAGCAGTGACGGTAGCCATGAGCAGTTCTTC
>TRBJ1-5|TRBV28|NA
CASSSKQPQHF
TGTGCCAGCAGTTCCAAACAGCCCCAGCATTTT
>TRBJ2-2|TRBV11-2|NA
CASSLRRTGVVSPGELFF
TGTGCCAGCAGCTTAAGGAGGACCGGGGTTGTATCGCCCGGGGAGCTGTTTTTT
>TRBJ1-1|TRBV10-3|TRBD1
CAISGQGAEAFF
TGTGCCATCAGTGGTCAGGGGGCGGAAGCTTTCTTT
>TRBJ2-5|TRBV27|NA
CASSRLDSQETQYF
TGTGCCAGCAGTAGGTTGGACAGCCAAGAGACCCAGTACTTC
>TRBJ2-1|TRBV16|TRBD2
CASSRGTSNGEQFF
TGTGCCAGCAGCCGCGGGACTAGTAACGGTGAGCAGTTCTTC
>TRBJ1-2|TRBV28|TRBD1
CASSLYATGVTDGYTF
TGTGCCAGCAGTTTATATGCCACAGGGGTGACGGATGGCTACACCTTC
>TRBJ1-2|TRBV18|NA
CASSPLPTQGDGYGYTF
TGTGCCAGCTCCCCCCTCCCCACACAGGGTGATGGGTATGGCTACACCTTC